Given below is one T cell receptor beta chain in context. Authors' data handling: How many nucleated cells were present was estimated from reference gene primer amplification. Assay used: immunoSEQ multiplex PCR; TCRdb lists only in-frame clones, some missing. V and J calls and clone size are as listed in that table; D and trimming were resolved from the DNA. The table shows some 72,000 clones, with about nine tenths occurring only once. CDR1 is KGHDR, CDR2 SFDVKD, per germline. V dropped 9 bases and J dropped 5; count of bases not matched to a gene: 4. CDR3 length: 13 amino acids. The source of the sample is a study of blood T cell repertoires in COVID-19. Turning to the study itself: Collection of acute and convalescent COVID-19 samples took place in the United States, Italy and Spain.

The chain uses TRBV24-1 and TRBJ2-1; TRBD1 aligns across 9 bases. This clonotype originated in a man aged 50-59 years with active or convalescent COVID-19. The sample consisted of peripheral blood. The CDR3 nucleotides are TGTGCCACCCGGGACAGGGAGGACAATGAGCAGTTCTTC. Residues: CATRDREDNEQFF.